This T cell receptor (beta chain) was observed in a study of blood T cells in healthy people across ages. Notes on the study in general: A roughly linear fall in TCR beta diversity per million T cells was seen with increasing age. Versus aged donors, long-lived donors had higher diversity and more naive CD4+ cells.

Details on this clonotype: Antigen: not known.

The CDR3 sequence is 17 residues long. V gave up 5 bases and J gave up 10 bases, with 26 bases separating them. Primers used in a second PCR of about 7 to 12 cycles were a sample-barcoded 5' primer and a J-beta primer mix. Unique molecular identifiers of 12 random nucleotides labeled each cDNA. Each sample yielded at least 2.5 million CDR3-containing paired-end reads. TCRdb used MiXCR to reprocess the 5' RACE reads, holding one entry per CDR3 protein. The table includes roughly 1.5 million distinct CDR3 sequences, 40% to 45% detected once. The receptor comes from a woman under 30 in good health. What was sequenced was blood. The chain couples TRBV12-3 or TRBV12-4 to TRBJ1-4, with D possibly TRBD1 on 6 matching bases. This CDR3 reads CASSPTWGAGKSGKLFF. The DNA of the CDR3 is TGTGCCAGCAGTCCCACCTGGGGGGCGGGGAAGAGTGGAAAACTGTTTTTT.